The 32 T cell receptor beta chains in this list originate from one sample, sequenced in a study of blood T cell repertoires in COVID-19. Only in-frame clones appear in the TCRdb table, and some are missing; sequencing was by immunoSEQ multiplex PCR. The repertoire has 65,000 to 70,000 clones, 80% to 95% of them found once; the top ten carry around 13%. The sequencing sample was made of peripheral blood. These receptors all come from a human donor with active COVID-19. The donor label of this sample is uncertain.

The chain is built from TRBV7-8 and TRBJ2-2, with D perhaps TRBD2 (5 bases). Germline-derived CDR1 and CDR2 are SGHVS and FQNEAQ. This CDR3 contains 15 residues. V lost 2 bases to trimming and J lost 7 bases, with 14 bases between them. In nucleotides, the CDR3 is TGTGCCAGCAGCTTAATACGAGGGAGCGGCGGGGAGCTGTTTTTT. Residues: CASSLIRGSGGELFF.

This chain uses TRBV6-2 or TRBV6-3 with TRBJ1-4, with 7 bases fitting TRBD1. Looked up from germline, CDR1 is MNHEY and CDR2 is SVGEGT. J lost 10 bases, V lost 5 bases, and 16 bases had no gene match. The CDR3 is made up of 16 amino acids. CDR3 amino acids: CASSRPTGDGIGKLFF. CDR3 DNA sequence: TGTGCCAGCAGTCGACCCACAGGGGATGGTATCGGAAAACTGTTTTTT.

The rearrangement joins TRBV5-5 to TRBJ2-5, with D tentatively TRBD2 (5 bases). V was clipped by 1 base and J by 11 bases, with 9 bases between them. CDR1 and CDR2 (germline): SGHKS, YYEKEE (reference sequence). The CDR3 runs 11 residues. This CDR3 reads CASSLLDLQYF. The CDR3 coding sequence is TGTGCCAGCAGCTTGTTGGACTTGCAGTACTTC. Using reference TRBV5-5 and TRBJ2-5 for the parts outside the CDR3, the full variable domain is DAGVTQSPTHLIKTRGQQVTLRCSPISGHKSVSWYQQVLGQGPQFIFQYYEKEERGRGNFPDRFSARQFPNYSSELNVNALLLGDSALYLCASSLLDLQYFGPGTRLLVL.

V gene TRBV24-1 combines with J gene TRBJ2-7; D is uncertain. This CDR3 has 14 residues. The germline V gene encodes CDR1 KGHDR and CDR2 SFDVKD. V lost 0 bases, J lost 3 bases, and 8 bases lay in between. The CDR3 region is CATSDLKTGYEQYF. The DNA of the CDR3 is TGTGCCACCAGTGATTTGAAGACGGGCTACGAGCAGTACTTC.

This clone was counted a single time. V is TRBV30 and J is TRBJ1-2, with TRBD1 as a possible D gene (5 bases). CDR1 GTSNPN and CDR2 SVGIG come from the germline V gene (reference sequence). The CDR3 has 13 amino acids. V dropped 6 bases and J dropped 4 bases, with 15 bases sitting between them. DNA for the CDR3: TGTGCCTGTCAAACACAGGATACCTATGGCTACACCTTC. Translated, it gives CACQTQDTYGYTF.

This chain joins TRBV7-3 and TRBJ2-1; the D gene is possibly TRBD2 (5 bases). V gave up 2 bases and J gave up 4 bases, with 9 bases separating them. This CDR3 contains 14 residues. Germline V gene sequence: CDR1 SGHTA, CDR2 FQGTGA. The CDR3 here is CASSLPGKYNEQFF. CDR3 nucleotide sequence: TGTGCCAGCAGCTTACCCGGGAAGTACAATGAGCAGTTCTTC.

This chain links TRBV24-1 with TRBJ2-3, with 7 bases lining up with TRBD1. The CDR3 is made up of 16 amino acids. J gave up 4 bases and V 3 bases, and 9 bases lay outside the gene matches. The germline CDR1 and CDR2 sequences are KGHDR and SFDVKD. The CDR3 DNA sequence: TGTGCCACCAGTGATCCGATAAATACAGGGGCAGATACGCAGTATTTT. Amino acid sequence: CATSDPINTGADTQYF.

The V gene is TRBV4-3, the J gene TRBJ2-1; unclear D gene. This CDR3 is 13 amino acids long. The germline V gene has CDR1 LGHNA and CDR2 YSLEER. V was shortened by 1 base and J by 7 bases, with 8 bases between the two germline ends. The DNA for the CDR3 is TGCGCCAGCAGCCAAGGACACGCAAATGAGCAGTTCTTC. It is translated as CASSQGHANEQFF.

This clone was seen a handful of times. V and J are TRBV12-3 or TRBV12-4 and TRBJ2-3, with TRBD2 identical over 13 bases. The junction had 0 bases not matched to a gene; V was cut back by 6 bases and J by 6 bases. The CDR3 has 13 amino acids. In DNA, the CDR3 is TGTGCCAGCAGACTAGCGGGAGGGGATACGCAGTATTTT. Protein product: CASRLAGGDTQYF.

V gene TRBV7-2 combines with J gene TRBJ2-3, with D perhaps matching TRBD2 (6 bases). Trimming took off 1 base at V and 4 bases at J, with 9 bases between the two ends. Germline V gene data show CDR1 as SGHTA and CDR2 as FQGNSA. The CDR3 runs 14 residues. Here the CDR3 DNA reads TGTGCCAGCAGCTTAGGTAGCGGCCCAGATACGCAGTATTTT. This sequence encodes CASSLGSGPDTQYF.

The chain is built from TRBV9 and TRBJ1-3, with 7 bases matching TRBD1. CDR3 length equals 15 residues. V was clipped by 4 bases and J by 8 bases; unmatched bases: 12. CDR1 is SGDLS and CDR2 is YYNGEE in the germline V gene. CDR3 in amino acids: CASSTPQGTGDTIYF. The CDR3 nucleotides read TGTGCCAGCAGCACCCCACAGGGGACGGGCGACACCATATATTTT.

The chain uses TRBV11-3 and TRBJ2-7; D not certain. Per the germline V gene, CDR1 is SGHNT and CDR2 is YENEEA. The CDR3 is 14 amino acids. V was trimmed by 4 bases and J by 2 bases, leaving 12 bases between them. In nucleotides, the CDR3 is TGTGCCAGCAGCTCCCCGGCGGAGACCTACGAGCAGTACTTC. Its protein is CASSSPAETYEQYF.

V gene TRBV9 combines with J gene TRBJ1-6; 9 bases are shared with TRBD1. Per the germline V gene, CDR1 is SGDLS and CDR2 is YYNGEE. Trimming took 3 bases from V and 9 from J; bases not matched to a gene: 7. CDR3 length: 15 residues. CDR3 sequence: CASSDRTGDGSPLHF. CDR3 DNA sequence: TGTGCCAGCAGCGATCGGACAGGGGACGGTTCACCCCTCCACTTT. Looking up the rest from reference TRBV9 and TRBJ1-6 gives the full variable domain: DSGVTQTPKHLITATGQRVTLRCSPRSGDLSVYWYQQSLDQGLQFLIQYYNGEERAKGNILERFSAQQFPDLHSELNLSSLELGDSALYFCASSDRTGDGSPLHFGNGTRLTVT.

The chain employs TRBV6-1 and TRBJ2-3, with 8 bases identical to TRBD2. Germline loops: CDR1 MNHNS, CDR2 SASEGT. The V gene end was trimmed by 0 bases and the J gene end by 5 bases; junction bases not matched to a gene: 7. This CDR3 comprises 16 residues. CDR3: CASSEAGLVRGDTQYF. The CDR3 DNA follows: TGTGCCAGCAGTGAAGCGGGACTAGTCAGGGGAGATACGCAGTATTTT.

This rearrangement joins TRBV29-1 to TRBJ1-1; 7 bases line up with TRBD1. The V gene end was trimmed by 6 bases and the J gene end by 1 base; junction bases not matched to a gene: 5. This CDR3 region has 13 residues. Germline V lookup: CDR1 SQVTM, CDR2 ANQGSEA. CDR3 sequence: CSVTGQGNTEAFF. The CDR3 DNA follows: TGCAGCGTGACAGGGCAAGGGAACACTGAAGCTTTCTTT.

This chain uses TRBV5-1 with TRBJ2-7; D possibly corresponds to TRBD2 (5 bases). The CDR3 sequence is 14 residues long. Germline lookup yields CDR1 SGHRS and CDR2 YFSETQ. V was trimmed by 4 bases and J by 1 base, leaving 12 bases between them. DNA for the CDR3: TGCGCCAGCAGCCCCGGCGGAGGTTCCTACGAGCAGTACTTC. Residues: CASSPGGGSYEQYF.

The chain recombines TRBV5-4 with TRBJ1-4, with a tentative D call TRBD1 (5 bases). The CDR3 covers 15 residues. Germline V gives CDR1 SGHNT, CDR2 YYREEE (reference sequence). Trimming removed 4 bases at V and 0 bases at J, with 10 bases between. Written as DNA, the CDR3 is TGTGCCAGCAGCCTCGACAGCGCAACTAATGAAAAACTGTTTTTT. Its translation is CASSLDSATNEKLFF. Drawing the rest from reference TRBV5-4 and TRBJ1-4, the complete variable domain is ETGVTQSPTHLIKTRGQQVTLRCSSQSGHNTVSWYQQALGQGPQFIFQYYREEENGRGNFPPRFSGLQFPNYSSELNVNALELDDSALYLCASSLDSATNEKLFFGSGTQLSVL.

The J gene is TRBJ2-7, the V gene TRBV27; possible D gene TRBD1, 6 bases. The germline V and J ends were trimmed by 0 bases and 3 bases, with 15 bases remaining between them. The CDR3 consists of 16 residues. CDR1 is MNHEY and CDR2 is SMNVEV in the germline V gene (reference sequence). Written as DNA, the CDR3 is TGTGCCAGCAGTTTATCTTTACAGGGCAAGGGCTACGAGCAGTACTTC. Translated: CASSLSLQGKGYEQYF.

The rearrangement uses TRBV5-1 and TRBJ1-4, with D uncertain. Germline V lookup: CDR1 SGHRS, CDR2 YFSETQ. The CDR3 is 14 residues long. The V end lost 2 bases, the J end lost 7 bases, and 12 bases lay between the germline ends. The CDR3 sequence is CASSLRGPSEKLFF. The DNA for the CDR3 is TGCGCCAGCAGCTTAAGAGGGCCGAGTGAAAAACTGTTTTTT.

The chain employs TRBV28 and TRBJ1-6; 7 bases agree with TRBD1. J lost 9 bases, V lost 6 bases, and 11 bases had no gene match. The CDR3 extends over 15 amino acids. The germline V gene encodes CDR1 MDHEN and CDR2 SYDVKM. The DNA of the CDR3 is TGTGCCAGCAGCTTAACAGACAGGGAAGGTTCACCCCTCCACTTT. It encodes CASSLTDREGSPLHF.

This clone was seen just once. This chain connects TRBV28 to TRBJ2-1; TRBD2 agrees at 7 bases. CDR3 length equals 15 residues. V trimming: 5 bases; J trimming: 4 bases; junction bases outside the gene matches: 8. Germline values: CDR1 MDHEN, CDR2 SYDVKM. The CDR3 loop is CASSLGSGLYNEQFF. The CDR3 region has the DNA TGTGCCAGCAGTCTGGGTAGCGGGCTATACAATGAGCAGTTCTTC. The full variable domain, completed using reference TRBV28 and TRBJ2-1, is DVKVTQSSRYLVKRTGEKVFLECVQDMDHENMFWYRQDPGLGLRLIYFSYDVKMKEKGDIPEGYSVSREKKERFSLILESASTNQTSMYLCASSLGSGLYNEQFFGPGTRLTVL.

This chain uses TRBV2 with TRBJ2-6, with 10 bases that match TRBD1. The length of the CDR3 is 19 residues. CDR1 is SNHLY and CDR2 is FYNNEI in the germline V gene. V dropped 5 bases and J dropped 2; count of bases not matched to a gene: 12. CDR3 amino acids: CASSLVTGTGVPGANVLTF. CDR3 sequence (DNA): TGTGCCAGCAGTCTTGTAACCGGGACAGGGGTACCTGGGGCCAACGTCCTGACTTTC.

J is TRBJ2-5 and V is TRBV2, with TRBD1 identical over 9 bases. The junction had 4 bases not matched to a gene; V was cut back by 6 bases and J by 5 bases. This CDR3 is 13 amino acids long. The germline V gene has CDR1 SNHLY and CDR2 FYNNEI. The CDR3 loop is CASRQGARETQYF. CDR3 in DNA: TGTGCCAGCAGACAGGGGGCCCGCGAGACCCAGTACTTC.

V usage is TRBV10-3 and J usage is TRBJ2-3, with D perhaps TRBD1 (5 bases). Per germline, CDR1 ENHRY and CDR2 SYGVKD. V was shortened by 5 bases and J by 1 base, with 10 bases between the two germline ends. The CDR3 runs 14 residues. The CDR3 loop is CAISQGLGTDTQYF. CDR3 nucleotide sequence: TGTGCCATCAGTCAGGGCTTAGGCACAGATACGCAGTATTTT.

This chain uses TRBV7-2 with TRBJ2-2; no definite D call. The CDR3 has 15 amino acids. V was shortened by 1 base and J by 2 bases, with 8 bases between the two germline ends. CDR1 SGHTA and CDR2 FQGNSA come from the germline V gene. Here the CDR3 reads CASSLGTVNTGELFF. The CDR3 bases are TGTGCCAGCAGCTTAGGCACAGTCAACACCGGGGAGCTGTTTTTT. The variable domain in full, completed from reference TRBV7-2 and TRBJ2-2, reads GAGVSQSPSNKVTEKGKDVELRCDPISGHTALYWYRQSLGQGLEFLIYFQGNSAPDKSGLPSDRFSAERTGGSVSTLTIQRTQQEDSAVYLCASSLGTVNTGELFFGEGSRLTVL.

The rearrangement joins TRBV7-9 to TRBJ2-3, with TRBD2 identical over 14 bases. Trimming at V came to 3 bases and at J to 4 bases, leaving 9 bases not matched to a gene. The CDR3 contains 18 residues. Germline CDR1 SEHNR, CDR2 FQNEAQ (reference sequence). CDR3 protein: CASSLTSGRAHIADTQYF. Written as DNA, the CDR3 is TGTGCCAGCAGCTTGACTAGCGGGAGGGCCCATATTGCAGATACGCAGTATTTT.

This chain uses TRBV28 with TRBJ1-1; the match to TRBD1 covers 11 bases. This CDR3 is 17 amino acids long. Germline V lookup: CDR1 MDHEN, CDR2 SYDVKM. V shed 8 bases and J 3 bases; nucleotides not matched to a gene: 14. CDR3 sequence: CASVSYRDRGWYTEAFF. The CDR3 DNA is TGTGCCAGCGTAAGTTACCGGGACAGGGGGTGGTACACTGAAGCTTTCTTT.

V gene TRBV18 combines with J gene TRBJ1-6, with D possibly being TRBD1 (6 bases). The CDR3 runs 16 residues. Germline-derived CDR1 and CDR2 are KGHSH and LQKENI. The V end was cut by 1 base, the J end by 7 bases, with 14 bases between. The CDR3 DNA follows: TGTGCCAGCTCACCACGGGGGCAGAAGGAGAATTCACCCCTCCACTTT. It specifies CASSPRGQKENSPLHF.

CDR3 DNA: TGTGCCAGCAGTGAGACAGGGGGTCGAACTGAAGCTTTCTTT. The encoded protein is CASSETGGRTEAFF. The chain is built from TRBV6-1 and TRBJ1-1; 9 bases agree with TRBD1. V was clipped by 3 bases and J by 5 bases; unmatched bases: 4. The germline gives CDR1 MNHNS, CDR2 SASEGT. The CDR3 loop spans 14 amino acids.

The chain employs TRBV5-1 and TRBJ2-1; D not certain. There are 17 residues in the CDR3. Germline assignment: CDR1 SGHRS and CDR2 YFSETQ. The V end was cut by 0 bases, the J end by 0 bases, with 13 bases between. The CDR3 here is CASSLAYAVSSYNEQFF. The CDR3 DNA reads as TGCGCCAGCAGCTTGGCTTATGCGGTAAGCTCCTACAATGAGCAGTTCTTC.

The V and J genes are TRBV7-3 and TRBJ2-1, with D perhaps TRBD2 (6 bases). This CDR3 region has 12 residues. Per germline, CDR1 SGHTA and CDR2 FQGTGA. V was cut by 0 bases and J by 9 bases, with 6 bases left in between. DNA of the CDR3: TGTGCCAGCAGCTTAACCGGGAGTGAGCAGTTCTTC. It encodes CASSLTGSEQFF. Looking up the rest from reference TRBV7-3 and TRBJ2-1 gives the full variable domain: GAGVSQTPSNKVTEKGKYVELRCDPISGHTALYWYRQSLGQGPEFLIYFQGTGAADDSGLPNDRFFAVRPEGSVSTLKIQRTERGDSAVYLCASSLTGSEQFFGPGTRLTVL.

The genes are TRBV28 and TRBJ1-5, with D unclear. Trimming took off 4 bases at V and 7 bases at J, with 5 bases between the two ends. CDR1 MDHEN and CDR2 SYDVKM come from the germline V gene. The CDR3 totals 11 residues. DNA for the CDR3: TGTGCCAGCAGTTCATCCCAGCCCCAGCATTTT. It encodes CASSSSQPQHF.